The 32 T cell receptor beta chains reported below all come from one sample, sequenced in a study of blood T cell repertoires in COVID-19. Produced via immunoSEQ multiplex PCR; TCRdb's table is partial and in-frame only. The sample has about 360,000 clones, approximately 85% seen once. Sequencing used PBMCs or T cells enriched from blood (not recorded which). The receptors stem from a woman in her thirties or forties with acute COVID-19.

This clone has just a few counts. This rearrangement joins TRBV2 to TRBJ1-1; D gene unclear. V dropped 3 bases and J dropped 0 bases, with 5 bases sitting between them. CDR3 length: 13 amino acids. Germline values: CDR1 SNHLY, CDR2 FYNNEI. This CDR3 reads CASSDQVNTEAFF. The CDR3 nucleotides read TGTGCCAGCAGTGATCAGGTGAACACTGAAGCTTTCTTT.

Here the CDR3 reads CASSRGRGYEQFF. The CDR3 DNA follows: TGTGCCAGCAGCCGCGGTCGGGGGTATGAGCAGTTCTTC. This chain uses TRBV14 with TRBJ2-1; D possibly corresponds to TRBD2 (6 bases). The CDR3 has 13 amino acids. V lost 4 bases and J lost 8, with 12 bases in between. Germline assignment: CDR1 SGHDN and CDR2 FVKESK.

This rearrangement joins TRBV15 to TRBJ2-1; D possibly corresponds to TRBD2 (5 bases). Germline-derived CDR1 and CDR2 are LNHNV and YYDKDF (reference sequence). The CDR3 spans 13 residues. The V gene lost 1 base and the J gene lost 8 bases, with 9 bases spanning the gap. CDR3 amino acids: CATSRARGHEQFF. DNA for the CDR3: TGTGCCACCAGCAGAGCACGGGGTCATGAGCAGTTCTTC.

Concerning this clone: This specimen includes other DNA sequences encoding the same CDR3. The chain is built from TRBV2 and TRBJ1-1, with D maybe TRBD1 (6 bases). The V gene lost 9 bases and the J gene lost 2 bases, with 13 bases spanning the gap. The CDR3 runs to 13 residues. Germline CDR1 reads SNHLY; CDR2 reads FYNNEI. The CDR3 spells CASSTGLNTEAFF. In DNA, the CDR3 is TGTGCCAGTTCAACAGGGTTAAACACTGAAGCTTTCTTT.

The CDR3 region has the DNA TGCGCCAGCAGCTTGGGGCGGACAGGGATAAACTATGGCTACACCTTC. The encoded protein is CASSLGRTGINYGYTF. The gene calls are TRBV5-1 and TRBJ1-2; 8 bases fit TRBD1. CDR1 and CDR2 (germline): SGHRS, YFSETQ. The CDR3 extends over 16 amino acids. Germline trimming cut 0 bases from V and 2 bases from J; bases unmatched to any gene: 6. The complete variable domain, with remaining parts taken from reference TRBV5-1 and TRBJ1-2, reads KAGVTQTPRYLIKTRGQQVTLSCSPISGHRSVSWYQQTPGQGLQFLFEYFSETQRNKGNFPGRFSGRQFSNSRSEMNVSTLELGDSALYLCASSLGRTGINYGYTFGSGTRLTVV.

This clone was observed a handful of times. The CDR3 nucleotides read TGTGCCAGCAGCCAAGGGCCACCCCTCCACTTT. Encoded protein: CASSQGPPLHF. This chain connects TRBV14 to TRBJ1-6; D is unresolved. Trimming left V 1 base short and J 11 bases short, with 3 bases between. There are 11 residues in the CDR3. The germline V gene encodes CDR1 SGHDN and CDR2 FVKESK.

The chain links TRBV20-1 to TRBJ1-4; D not certain. CDR3 length equals 10 residues. In germline, CDR1 is DFQATT, CDR2 SNEGSKA (reference sequence). Trimming took 6 bases from V and 8 from J, leaving 7 bases between them. CDR3 protein: CSASGEKLFF. CDR3 in DNA: TGCAGTGCCTCGGGAGAAAAACTGTTTTTT.

The count of this clone is one. The V call is TRBV27, the J call TRBJ1-2; 8 bases are a match to TRBD1. Trimming took 6 bases from V and 10 from J; bases not matched to a gene: 7. Germline lookup yields CDR1 MNHEY and CDR2 SMNVEV (reference sequence). This CDR3 spans 12 amino acids. CDR3 residues: CASSHRQGSYTF. CDR3 DNA sequence: TGTGCCAGCAGCCATCGACAGGGGTCCTACACCTTC.

J is TRBJ1-5 and V is TRBV7-2, with a weak D call TRBD1 (5 bases). V was pared by 6 bases and J by 6 bases, with 18 bases between. Germline V gives CDR1 SGHTA, CDR2 FQGNSA. The CDR3 is made up of 15 amino acids. CDR3 in amino acids: CASRGSVGGLQPQHF. In nucleotides, the CDR3 is TGTGCCAGCAGAGGCAGTGTCGGGGGACTTCAGCCCCAGCATTTT.

The V and J genes are TRBV13 and TRBJ1-1; no reliable D call. V was shortened by 3 bases and J by 3 bases, with 11 bases between the two germline ends. From germline, CDR1 is PRHDT and CDR2 FYEKMQ (reference sequence). This CDR3 has 14 amino acids. CDR3 sequence reads: CASSLAVEDTEAFF. CDR3 DNA: TGTGCCAGCAGCTTGGCAGTAGAGGACACTGAAGCTTTCTTT.

Points on this clone: Different DNA sequences within this sample yield the same CDR3. This rearrangement joins TRBV30 to TRBJ1-5; D call uncertain. Per the germline V gene, CDR1 is GTSNPN and CDR2 is SVGIG (reference sequence). This CDR3 region has 13 residues. The ends were cut back, 0 bases at V and 4 bases at J, with 7 bases in the middle. DNA of the CDR3: TGTGCCTGGAGTGTGGGAGGGAATCAGCCCCAGCATTTT. Protein sequence: CAWSVGGNQPQHF. Looking up the rest from reference TRBV30 and TRBJ1-5 gives the full variable domain: SQTIHQWPATLVQPVGSPLSLECTVEGTSNPNLYWYRQAAGRGLQLLFYSVGIGQISSEVPQNLSASRPQDRQFILSSKKLLLSDSGFYLCAWSVGGNQPQHFGDGTRLSIL.

The J gene is TRBJ2-5, the V gene TRBV6-1, with 7 bases matching TRBD2. Germline V gives CDR1 MNHNS, CDR2 SASEGT. The CDR3 covers 15 residues. Trimming at V came to 3 bases and at J to 1 base, leaving 5 bases not matched to a gene. The CDR3 loop reads CASSDLGLSQETQYF. The CDR3 coding sequence is TGTGCCAGCAGTGATCTGGGACTATCCCAAGAGACCCAGTACTTC.

The chain uses TRBV5-6 and TRBJ1-2; a possible D gene is TRBD1 (5 bases). The V end lost 2 bases, the J end lost 6 bases, and 14 bases lay between the germline ends. CDR1 SGHDT and CDR2 YYEEEE come from the germline V gene. The CDR3 is 14 amino acids. CDR3 bases: TGTGCCAGCAGCTTAAGACAGTCAAGGGATGGCTACACCTTC. Amino acids: CASSLRQSRDGYTF.

V gene TRBV6-2 or TRBV6-3 combines with J gene TRBJ2-3, with TRBD2 identical over 7 bases. The ends lost 2 bases at V and 1 base at J; junction bases unmatched: 3. There are 15 residues in the CDR3. Looked up from germline, CDR1 is MNHEY and CDR2 is SVGEGT. CDR3 in DNA: TGTGCCAGCAGTTACCCAGCGGGGCGCACAGATACGCAGTATTTT. It is translated as CASSYPAGRTDTQYF.

The genes are TRBV29-1 and TRBJ2-3, with D perhaps matching TRBD1 (5 bases). Germline CDR1 is SQVTM and CDR2 is ANQGSEA. This CDR3 has 15 amino acids. V was pared by 1 base and J by 0 bases, with 11 bases between. This chain's CDR3 is CSVEARQKSTDTQYF. The CDR3 bases are TGCAGCGTTGAAGCCAGACAGAAAAGCACAGATACGCAGTATTTT.

The gene calls are TRBV5-1 and TRBJ2-7; D possibly corresponds to TRBD1 (6 bases). The V gene lost 5 bases and the J gene lost 3 bases, with 18 bases spanning the gap. The V gene's germline CDR1 is SGHRS and CDR2 YFSETQ. This CDR3 is 15 amino acids long. Here the CDR3 reads CASRGGPGTGYEQYF. As DNA, the CDR3 is TGCGCCAGCAGAGGGGGACCCGGGACGGGCTACGAGCAGTACTTC.

The chain couples TRBV15 to TRBJ1-5; no clear D. Germline V gene lookup returns CDR1 LNHNV and CDR2 YYDKDF (reference sequence). This CDR3 spans 14 amino acids. The ends were cut back, 5 bases at V and 1 base at J, with 9 bases in the middle. CDR3 sequence reads: CATSVTKSNQPQHF. For the CDR3, the DNA is TGTGCCACCAGCGTCACAAAGAGCAATCAGCCCCAGCATTTT.

CDR3 DNA: TGTGCCAGCAGCCCCGACAGGGCTTCACCCCTCCACTTT. Its translation is CASSPDRASPLHF. V gene TRBV6-5 combines with J gene TRBJ1-6; 7 bases map to TRBD1. Germline CDR1 is MNHEY and CDR2 is SVGAGI. This CDR3 is built from 13 residues. Trimming took 6 bases from V and 9 from J; bases not matched to a gene: 5.

This clone showed up just a few times. The V gene is TRBV6-5, the J gene TRBJ1-1; TRBD1 might be the D (5 bases). CDR1 MNHEY and CDR2 SVGAGI come from the germline V gene. Trimming pared 4 bases from V and 1 base from J, leaving 7 bases between. This CDR3 is 13 amino acids long. The CDR3 reads CASSFGQNTEAFF. In nucleotides, the CDR3 is TGTGCCAGCAGTTTCGGACAGAACACTGAAGCTTTCTTT.

The chain couples TRBV18 to TRBJ1-2, with TRBD1 identical over 8 bases. V gave up 1 base and J gave up 4 bases; unmatched junction bases: 5. Germline V gives CDR1 KGHSH, CDR2 LQKENI. This CDR3 contains 15 residues. The CDR3 loop reads CASSPQAQGAYGYTF. In DNA, the CDR3 is TGTGCCAGCTCACCACAGGCGCAGGGGGCCTATGGCTACACCTTC.

As DNA, the CDR3 is TGTGCCAGCAGTGCCCCCAGACAGGGGCGGGCTGAAGCTTTCTTT. It encodes CASSAPRQGRAEAFF. This chain links TRBV25-1 with TRBJ1-1, with 8 bases aligning to TRBD1. This CDR3 is 15 amino acids long. Trimming at V came to 4 bases and at J to 6 bases, leaving 10 bases not matched to a gene. Germline lookup yields CDR1 MGHDK and CDR2 SYGVNS.

V is TRBV3-1 (or the pseudogene TRBV3-2) and J is TRBJ1-2; possibly TRBD1 for D (5 bases). The V end lost 5 bases, the J end lost 4 bases, and 17 bases lay between the germline ends. Germline-derived CDR1 and CDR2 are LGHDT and YNNKEL (reference sequence). The CDR3 is made up of 15 amino acids. CDR3 protein: CASSNTGGWGYGYTF. CDR3 DNA: TGTGCCAGCAGCAACACAGGCGGATGGGGCTATGGCTACACCTTC.

V and J are TRBV19 and TRBJ2-3; D may be TRBD1 (6 bases). This CDR3 is built from 13 residues. The germline CDR1 and CDR2 sequences are LNHDA and SQIVND (reference sequence). The V end was cut by 7 bases, the J end by 4 bases, with 12 bases between. CDR3 amino acids: CASNRAPSDTQYF. Written as DNA, the CDR3 is TGTGCCAGTAACAGGGCCCCTTCAGATACGCAGTATTTT.

The chain joins TRBV7-2 to TRBJ2-5, with a tentative D call TRBD2 (5 bases). Trimming removed 5 bases at V and 4 bases at J, with 14 bases between. The length of the CDR3 is 14 residues. Germline-derived CDR1 and CDR2 are SGHTA and FQGNSA. The chain's CDR3 is CASSPPSSRETQYF. The CDR3 DNA sequence: TGTGCCAGCAGCCCGCCTAGCTCCCGAGAGACCCAGTACTTC.

The V gene is TRBV18, the J gene TRBJ1-5; D ambiguous. The germline gives CDR1 KGHSH, CDR2 LQKENI. This CDR3 contains 13 residues. The V end was cut by 3 bases, the J end by 0 bases, with 3 bases between. The CDR3 nucleotides are TGTGCCAGCTCACCGGCTAGCAATCAGCCCCAGCATTTT. Translated, it gives CASSPASNQPQHF.

This clone has a single count. V and J are TRBV6-1 and TRBJ2-2, with 7 bases aligning to TRBD1. The CDR3 consists of 16 residues. The germline gives CDR1 MNHNS, CDR2 SASEGT. The V gene end was trimmed by 4 bases and the J gene end by 0 bases; junction bases not matched to a gene: 5. The CDR3 spells CASSARQGANTGELFF. The CDR3 DNA is TGTGCCAGCAGTGCCCGACAGGGAGCGAACACCGGGGAGCTGTTTTTT.

V gene TRBV9 combines with J gene TRBJ2-5, with 10 bases that match TRBD2. V dropped 3 bases and J dropped 7; count of bases not matched to a gene: 12. The CDR3 runs to 16 residues. Looked up from germline, CDR1 is SGDLS and CDR2 is YYNGEE. The CDR3 is CASSAMGAGGTLTQYF. The CDR3 bases are TGTGCCAGCAGCGCCATGGGAGCGGGGGGGACTCTGACCCAGTACTTC.

This chain uses TRBV30 with TRBJ1-6; D ambiguous. The CDR3 has 13 amino acids. Trimming pared 5 bases from V and 9 bases from J, leaving 14 bases between. The germline V gene encodes CDR1 GTSNPN and CDR2 SVGIG (reference sequence). CDR3 amino acids: CAWSADQPSPLHF. In DNA form, the CDR3 reads TGTGCCTGGTCTGCGGATCAGCCTTCACCCCTCCACTTT. The full variable domain, rest sourced from reference TRBV30 and TRBJ1-6, is SQTIHQWPATLVQPVGSPLSLECTVEGTSNPNLYWYRQAAGRGLQLLFYSVGIGQISSEVPQNLSASRPQDRQFILSSKKLLLSDSGFYLCAWSADQPSPLHFGNGTRLTVT.

The chain carries TRBV5-1 and TRBJ1-4, with 11 bases identical to TRBD1. The CDR3 extends over 15 amino acids. The junction had 4 bases not matched to a gene; V was cut back by 2 bases and J by 7 bases. Per germline, CDR1 SGHRS and CDR2 YFSETQ. The chain's CDR3 is CASSFSGTGGEKLFF. CDR3 nucleotide sequence: TGCGCCAGCAGCTTTTCCGGGACAGGGGGTGAAAAACTGTTTTTT.

The V and J genes are TRBV5-4 and TRBJ2-3; 7 bases map to TRBD1. V lost 4 bases and J lost 2; bases outside the gene matches: 7. CDR3 length: 15 amino acids. CDR1 SGHNT and CDR2 YYREEE come from the germline V gene (reference sequence). The CDR3 loop reads CASSPSTGPTDTQYF. As DNA, the CDR3 is TGTGCCAGCAGCCCTTCGACAGGGCCCACAGATACGCAGTATTTT.

The chain couples TRBV12-3 or TRBV12-4 to TRBJ1-2; TRBD1 is a possible D gene (5 bases). The CDR3 runs to 12 residues. Trimming took 3 bases from V and 7 from J, leaving 9 bases between them. In nucleotides, the CDR3 is TGTGCCAGCAGTTTGGAGGGGACTGGCTACACCTTC. It codes for CASSLEGTGYTF.

This rearrangement joins TRBV12-3 or TRBV12-4 to TRBJ1-2, with 12 bases that match TRBD1. Unmatched junction bases numbered 3, after V lost 6 bases and J lost 7 bases. The CDR3 contains 13 residues. In DNA form, the CDR3 reads TGTGCCAGCAGGGGACAGGGGGCGTCTGGCTACACCTTC. Translation gives CASRGQGASGYTF.